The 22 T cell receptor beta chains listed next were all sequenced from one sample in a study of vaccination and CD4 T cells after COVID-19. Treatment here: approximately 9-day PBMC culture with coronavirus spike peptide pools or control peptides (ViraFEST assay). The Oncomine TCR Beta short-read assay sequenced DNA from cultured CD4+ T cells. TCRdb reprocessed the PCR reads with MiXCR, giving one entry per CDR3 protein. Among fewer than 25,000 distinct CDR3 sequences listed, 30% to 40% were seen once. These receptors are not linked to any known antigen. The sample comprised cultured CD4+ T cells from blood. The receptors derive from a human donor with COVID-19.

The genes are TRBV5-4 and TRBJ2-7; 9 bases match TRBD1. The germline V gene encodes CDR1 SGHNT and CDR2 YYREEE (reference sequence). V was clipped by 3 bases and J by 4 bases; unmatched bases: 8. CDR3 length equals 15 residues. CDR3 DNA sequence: TGTGCCAGCAGCTCTCCGGGACAGGGAAATTACGAGCAGTACTTC. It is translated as CASSSPGQGNYEQYF.

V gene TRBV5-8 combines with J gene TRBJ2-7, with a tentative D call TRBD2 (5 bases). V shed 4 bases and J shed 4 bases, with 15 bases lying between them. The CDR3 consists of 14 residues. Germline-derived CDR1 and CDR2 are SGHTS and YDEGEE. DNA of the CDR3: TGTGCCAGCAGCCCGCCCCGGCGAGGGTACGAGCAGTACTTC. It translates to CASSPPRRGYEQYF.

Here the CDR3 reads CASRMRLVEETQYF. The CDR3, as DNA: TGTGCCAGCAGAATGCGACTAGTCGAAGAGACCCAGTACTTC. The chain recombines TRBV2 with TRBJ2-5; a weak D match, TRBD2 (6 bases). The CDR3 covers 14 residues. V gave up 6 bases and J gave up 3 bases, with 14 bases separating them. The germline V gene encodes CDR1 SNHLY and CDR2 FYNNEI.

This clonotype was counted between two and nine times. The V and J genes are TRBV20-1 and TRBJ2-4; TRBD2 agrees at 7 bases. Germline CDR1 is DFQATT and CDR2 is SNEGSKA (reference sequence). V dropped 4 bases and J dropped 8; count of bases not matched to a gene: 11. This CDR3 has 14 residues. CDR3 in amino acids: CSAISSGRGDIQYF. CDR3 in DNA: TGCAGTGCTATATCTAGCGGTCGAGGGGACATTCAGTACTTC.

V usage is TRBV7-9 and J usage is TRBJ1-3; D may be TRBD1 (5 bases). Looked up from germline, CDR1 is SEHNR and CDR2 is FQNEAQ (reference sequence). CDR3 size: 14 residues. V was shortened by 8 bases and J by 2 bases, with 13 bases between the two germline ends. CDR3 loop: CASAQGRAGNTIYF. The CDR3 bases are TGTGCCAGCGCCCAGGGTAGGGCTGGAAACACCATATATTTT.

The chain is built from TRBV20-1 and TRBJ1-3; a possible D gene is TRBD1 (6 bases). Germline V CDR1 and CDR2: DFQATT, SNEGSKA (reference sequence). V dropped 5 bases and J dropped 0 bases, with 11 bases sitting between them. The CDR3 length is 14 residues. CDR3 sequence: CSAARDNSGNTIYF. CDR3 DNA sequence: TGCAGTGCTGCCCGGGACAACTCTGGAAACACCATATATTTT.

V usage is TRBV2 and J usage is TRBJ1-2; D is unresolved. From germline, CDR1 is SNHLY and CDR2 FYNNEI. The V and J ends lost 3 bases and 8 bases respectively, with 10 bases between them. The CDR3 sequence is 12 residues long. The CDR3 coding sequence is TGTGCCAGCAGTGACTTGGCTTACGGCTACACCTTC. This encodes CASSDLAYGYTF.

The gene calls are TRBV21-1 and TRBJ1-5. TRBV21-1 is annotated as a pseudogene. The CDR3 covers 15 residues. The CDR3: CASLEQEGSNQPQHF. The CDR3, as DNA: TGTGCCAGCCTAGAGCAGGAGGGGAGCAATCAGCCCCAGCATTTT.

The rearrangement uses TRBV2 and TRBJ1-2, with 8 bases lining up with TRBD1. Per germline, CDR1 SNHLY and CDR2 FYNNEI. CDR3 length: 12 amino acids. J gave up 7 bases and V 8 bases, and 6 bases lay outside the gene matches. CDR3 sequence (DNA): TGTGCCAGCGAAACAGGGGGGGGTGGCTACACCTTC. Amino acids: CASETGGGGYTF.

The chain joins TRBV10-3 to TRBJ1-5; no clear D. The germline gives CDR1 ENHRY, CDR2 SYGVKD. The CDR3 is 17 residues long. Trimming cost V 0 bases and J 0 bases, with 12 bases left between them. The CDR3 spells CAISESFQAYSNQPQHF. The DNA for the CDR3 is TGTGCCATCAGTGAGTCGTTCCAGGCCTATAGCAATCAGCCCCAGCATTTT.

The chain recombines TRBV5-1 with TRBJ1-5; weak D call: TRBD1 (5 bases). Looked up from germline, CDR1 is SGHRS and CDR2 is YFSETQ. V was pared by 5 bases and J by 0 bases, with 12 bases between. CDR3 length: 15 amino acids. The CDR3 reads CASRQGGNSNQPQHF. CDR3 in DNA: TGCGCCAGCAGGCAGGGAGGTAATAGCAATCAGCCCCAGCATTTT.

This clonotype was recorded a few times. The CDR3: CASKVTDTQYF. CDR3 bases: TGTGCCAGCAAAGTCACAGATACGCAGTATTTT. This chain uses TRBV12-3 or TRBV12-4 with TRBJ2-3; unclear D gene. The CDR3 runs 11 residues. Trimming took 7 bases from V and 2 from J, leaving 4 bases between them.

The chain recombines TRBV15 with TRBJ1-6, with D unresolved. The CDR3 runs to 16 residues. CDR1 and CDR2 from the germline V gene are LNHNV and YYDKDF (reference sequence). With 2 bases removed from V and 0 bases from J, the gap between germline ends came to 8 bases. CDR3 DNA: TGTGCCACCAGCAGAAACCCCAGCTCCTATAATTCACCCCTCCACTTT. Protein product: CATSRNPSSYNSPLHF.

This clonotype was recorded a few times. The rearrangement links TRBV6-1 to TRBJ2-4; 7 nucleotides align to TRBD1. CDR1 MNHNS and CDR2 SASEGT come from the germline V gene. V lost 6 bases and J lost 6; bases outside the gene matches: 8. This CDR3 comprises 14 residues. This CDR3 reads CASSSTGLGNIQYF. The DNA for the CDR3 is TGTGCCAGCAGCTCGACAGGGTTGGGAAACATTCAGTACTTC.

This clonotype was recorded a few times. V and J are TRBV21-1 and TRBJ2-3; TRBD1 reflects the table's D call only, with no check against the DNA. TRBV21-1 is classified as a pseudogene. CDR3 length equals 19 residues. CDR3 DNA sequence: TGTGCCAGCAGAAAATCCGGGAGCACCTTCCCCTGCATCACAGATACGCAGTATTTT. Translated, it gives CASRKSGSTFPCITDTQYF.

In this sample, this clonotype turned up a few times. The CDR3 nucleotides are TGTGCCAGCAGTTTAGGGCTAGCGGGGGGCGAGCAGTACTTC. Translating it yields CASSLGLAGGEQYF. This chain links TRBV27 with TRBJ2-7; 11 positions agree with TRBD2. Germline trimming cut 2 bases from V and 6 bases from J; bases unmatched to any gene: 3. The CDR3 extends over 14 amino acids. Per germline, CDR1 MNHEY and CDR2 SMNVEV (reference sequence).

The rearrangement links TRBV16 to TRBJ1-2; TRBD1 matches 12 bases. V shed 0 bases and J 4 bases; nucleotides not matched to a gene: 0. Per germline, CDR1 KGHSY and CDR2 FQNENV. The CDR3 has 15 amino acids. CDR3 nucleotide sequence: TGTGCCAGCAGCCAATCGGGACAGGGGGCCTATGGCTACACCTTC. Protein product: CASSQSGQGAYGYTF. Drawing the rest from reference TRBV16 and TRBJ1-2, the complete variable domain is GEEVAQTPKHLVRGEGQKAKLYCAPIKGHSYVFWYQQVLKNEFKFLISFQNENVFDETGMPKERFSAKCLPNSPCSLEIQATKLEDSAVYFCASSQSGQGAYGYTFGSGTRLTVV.

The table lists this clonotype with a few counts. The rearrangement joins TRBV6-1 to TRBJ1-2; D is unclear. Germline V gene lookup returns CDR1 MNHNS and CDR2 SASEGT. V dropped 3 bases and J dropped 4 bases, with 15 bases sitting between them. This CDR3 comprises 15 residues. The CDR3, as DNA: TGTGCCAGCAGTGACGGGTGGCTCTCCATCTATGGCTACACCTTC. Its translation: CASSDGWLSIYGYTF.

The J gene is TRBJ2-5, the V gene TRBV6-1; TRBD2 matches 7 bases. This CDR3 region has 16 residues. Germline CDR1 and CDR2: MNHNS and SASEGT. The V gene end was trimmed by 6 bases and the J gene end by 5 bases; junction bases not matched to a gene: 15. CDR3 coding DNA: TGTGCCAGCAGAGAGCGAGCGGGGTACGTTTTTGAGACCCAGTACTTC. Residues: CASRERAGYVFETQYF.

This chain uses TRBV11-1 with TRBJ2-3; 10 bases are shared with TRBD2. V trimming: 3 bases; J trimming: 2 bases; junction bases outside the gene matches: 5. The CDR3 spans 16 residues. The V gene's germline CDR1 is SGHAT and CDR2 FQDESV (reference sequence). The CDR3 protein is CASSLSSGGHTDTQYF. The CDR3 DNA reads TGTGCCAGCAGCTTGTCTAGCGGGGGACACACAGATACGCAGTATTTT.

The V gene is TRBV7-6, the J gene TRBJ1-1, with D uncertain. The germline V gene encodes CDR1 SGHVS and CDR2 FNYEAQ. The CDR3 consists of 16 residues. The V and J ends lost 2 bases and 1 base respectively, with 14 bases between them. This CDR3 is CASSLFSGRGNTEAFF. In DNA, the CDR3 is TGTGCCAGCAGCTTATTTTCGGGCAGAGGGAACACTGAAGCTTTCTTT.

The CDR3 region is CASSLEGLPAEGYTF. The DNA for the CDR3 is TGTGCCAGCAGTTTAGAGGGCCTTCCAGCAGAAGGCTACACCTTC. This chain connects TRBV27 to TRBJ1-2, with no clear D. From germline, CDR1 is MNHEY and CDR2 SMNVEV (reference sequence). V dropped 2 bases and J dropped 8 bases, with 18 bases sitting between them. The CDR3 has 15 residues.